One and the same sample provided the 15 T cell receptor beta chains below, sequenced in a study of blood T cell repertoires in COVID-19. The data were produced by immunoSEQ multiplex PCR, yet TCRdb's version contains in-frame clones alone and is incomplete. The sample consists of a few hundred thousand clones, roughly 90% of them appearing once. Sequences were obtained from peripheral blood. The receptors here all came from a woman in her thirties or forties who had recovered from COVID-19.

This rearrangement joins TRBV6-1 to TRBJ2-7; 10 bases are shared with TRBD2. Germline loops: CDR1 MNHNS, CDR2 SASEGT. J lost 4 bases, V lost 0 bases, and 3 bases had no gene match. CDR3 size: 15 residues. The CDR3 sequence: CASSEATSGEYEQYF. The CDR3 DNA reads as TGTGCCAGCAGTGAAGCTACTAGCGGGGAGTACGAGCAGTACTTC.

This rearrangement joins TRBV7-2 to TRBJ2-3; perhaps TRBD2 as D (6 bases). Germline V gene data show CDR1 as SGHTA and CDR2 as FQGNSA. The CDR3 has 13 amino acids. The V and J ends lost 8 bases and 0 bases respectively, with 9 bases between them. CDR3 sequence (DNA): TGTGCCAGCGGGCGGGACAGCACAGATACGCAGTATTTT. Its protein is CASGRDSTDTQYF.

The chain is built from TRBV19 and TRBJ2-1; TRBD2 aligns across 7 bases. V lost 1 base and J lost 8; bases outside the gene matches: 2. Germline V CDR1 and CDR2: LNHDA, SQIVND (reference sequence). This CDR3 has 13 amino acids. This chain's CDR3 is CASSIGLAYEQFF. As DNA, the CDR3 is TGTGCCAGTAGTATAGGACTAGCCTATGAGCAGTTCTTC.

The CDR3 nucleotides are TGTGCCAGTAGTATTGGCGGCGGAACCTCCTACGAGCAGTACTTC. Translation: CASSIGGGTSYEQYF. The chain is built from TRBV19 and TRBJ2-7, with D unclear. V was cut by 3 bases and J by 0 bases, with 12 bases left in between. Per the germline V gene, CDR1 is LNHDA and CDR2 is SQIVND (reference sequence). This CDR3 spans 15 amino acids.

This rearrangement joins TRBV18 to TRBJ2-1; 7 nucleotides agree with TRBD2. Per germline, CDR1 KGHSH and CDR2 LQKENI. The CDR3 contains 15 residues. With V trimmed by 1 base and J by 9 bases, 9 bases remained unmatched. The DNA for the CDR3 is TGTGCCAGCTCACCACAAGAAACTAGCGAGGCTGAGCAGTTCTTC. It translates to CASSPQETSEAEQFF.

The chain uses TRBV5-1 and TRBJ1-1, with TRBD1 matching over 7 bases. Germline V gene lookup returns CDR1 SGHRS and CDR2 YFSETQ. With 3 bases clipped from V and 2 bases from J, the junction kept 4 bases outside the gene matches. The CDR3 is 14 amino acids. DNA for the CDR3: TGCGCCAGCAGCTCCGGGACAGAAAACACTGAAGCTTTCTTT. This codes for CASSSGTENTEAFF.

The chain is built from TRBV6-5 and TRBJ1-1; 7 nucleotides match TRBD1. The CDR3 extends over 15 amino acids. V was pared by 4 bases and J by 1 base, with 6 bases of the junction left unmatched. CDR1 and CDR2 (germline): MNHEY, SVGAGI. In nucleotides, the CDR3 is TGTGCCAGCAGTTCCCCGACAGGGAGGAACACTGAAGCTTTCTTT. Its translation: CASSSPTGRNTEAFF.

This clone showed up just a few times. The V call is TRBV6-1, the J call TRBJ1-2; 12 positions agree with TRBD1. This CDR3 is 17 amino acids long. Germline CDR1 and CDR2: MNHNS and SASEGT. V was clipped by 0 bases and J by 4 bases; unmatched bases: 6. The CDR3 sequence: CASSEAQGTGGSYGYTF. The CDR3 DNA sequence: TGTGCCAGCAGTGAAGCGCAAGGGACAGGGGGCAGCTATGGCTACACCTTC.

The chain links TRBV3-1 (or the pseudogene TRBV3-2) to TRBJ1-4; D is perhaps TRBD1 (6 bases). Germline V gives CDR1 LGHDT, CDR2 YNNKEL (reference sequence). The CDR3 is 13 residues long. The V and J ends lost 5 bases and 6 bases respectively, with 10 bases between them. The CDR3 protein is CASSINRDEKLFF. DNA for the CDR3: TGTGCCAGCAGCATCAACAGGGATGAAAAACTGTTTTTT.

The chain is built from TRBV25-1 and TRBJ2-7; TRBD2 agrees at 10 bases. J gave up 6 bases and V 6 bases, and 5 bases lay outside the gene matches. Germline V gene sequence: CDR1 MGHDK, CDR2 SYGVNS. The CDR3 has 13 amino acids. CDR3 in amino acids: CASRAGGGGEQYF. The CDR3 DNA follows: TGTGCCAGCAGAGCGGGAGGGGGTGGCGAGCAGTACTTC.

This clone was observed a handful of times. The chain carries TRBV4-2 and TRBJ2-7; D unresolved. CDR1 and CDR2 (germline): LGHNA, YNFKEQ. Trimming took off 0 bases at V and 7 bases at J, with 7 bases between the two ends. This CDR3 is 12 amino acids long. CDR3 protein: CASSQDPAEQYF. Written as DNA, the CDR3 is TGTGCCAGCAGCCAAGATCCTGCGGAGCAGTACTTC.

The chain recombines TRBV6-4 with TRBJ2-2; tentatively, D is TRBD2 (5 bases). CDR3 length: 14 residues. Germline values: CDR1 MRHNA, CDR2 SNTAGT. V dropped 6 bases and J dropped 1 base, with 9 bases sitting between them. CDR3 bases: TGTGCCAGCAGGAGGACTGGGAACACCGGGGAGCTGTTTTTT. This sequence encodes CASRRTGNTGELFF.

In regard to this clone: One junction end does not reproduce the germline sequence, and a read error may be involved. This chain joins TRBV14 and TRBJ2-3, with D perhaps matching TRBD1 (5 bases). CDR3 size: 11 residues. CDR1 and CDR2 (germline): SGHDN, FVKESK. The CDR3 protein is CASSQTVTQYF. DNA for the CDR3: TGTGCCAGCAGCCAGACAGTTACGCAGTATTTT. Complete variable domain (other parts from reference TRBV14 and TRBJ2-3): EAGVTQFPSHSVIEKGQTVTLRCDPISGHDNLYWYRRVMGKEIKFLLHFVKESKQDESGMPNNRFLAERTGGTYSTLKVQPAELEDSGVYFCASSQTVTQYFGPGTRLTVL.

The chain has TRBV12-3 or TRBV12-4 and TRBJ2-1, with D possibly being TRBD1 (5 bases). Deletions cut 6 bases from V and 8 bases from J, with 14 bases between. This CDR3 is built from 13 residues. The CDR3 nucleotides read TGTGCCAGCAGACGCACAGGTAACTATGAGCAGTTCTTC. This codes for CASRRTGNYEQFF.

This sequence joins TRBV11-3 and TRBJ1-4, with 8 bases identical to TRBD1. Looked up from germline, CDR1 is SGHNT and CDR2 is YENEEA. The trim removed 6 bases at V and 4 bases at J, leaving 7 bases unmatched. The CDR3 is 15 residues long. This CDR3 is CASRAGGSGNEKLFF. CDR3 bases: TGTGCCAGCAGAGCAGGGGGCTCGGGTAATGAAAAACTGTTTTTT.